A selection of T cell receptor beta chains follows, all from one sample in a study of yellow fever vaccine responses in identical twins. TCRdb re-called the RT-PCR reads through MiXCR, storing one row per CDR3 protein. The sample includes around 20,000 distinct CDR3 sequences, about two thirds of them seen just once. The sample was T cells from blood (PBMCs), unsorted or a sorted subset (not recorded which), taken before or after yellow fever vaccination (not recorded which). The receptor set was obtained from a woman aged 18-29 years who received the yellow fever vaccine. CDR3s include the opening cysteine and the closing phenylalanine or tryptophan. D genes are given only for firm matches. Rows give clone size only sometimes, using once, few, many, or a class for an expanded clone.

j_gene: TRBJ2-1; d_gene: .; v_gene: TRBV11-3; abundance: few; CDR3aa: CASSLDRGRSYNEQFF; CDR3nt: TGTGCCAGCAGCTTAGACAGGGGTCGATCCTACAATGAGCAGTTCTTC
j_gene: TRBJ2-1; d_gene: TRBD2; v_gene: TRBV6-5; abundance: few; CDR3aa: CASSSRLAGGNEQFF; CDR3nt: TGTGCCAGCAGTTCCCGCCTAGCGGGGGGAAATGAGCAGTTCTTC
j_gene: TRBJ2-6; d_gene: TRBD1; v_gene: TRBV12-3/TRBV12-4; abundance: .; CDR3aa: CASSLGGTALSGANVLTF; CDR3nt: TGTGCCAGCAGTTTAGGGGGGACAGCTCTCTCTGGGGCCAACGTCCTGACTTTC
j_gene: TRBJ2-7; d_gene: .; v_gene: TRBV7-6; abundance: .; CDR3aa: CASSLGRGQTFSEQYF; CDR3nt: TGTGCCAGCAGCCTTGGGCGGGGACAGACGTTCTCCGAGCAGTACTTC
j_gene: TRBJ2-1; d_gene: .; v_gene: TRBV29-1; abundance: .; CDR3aa: CSVGGLTKNEQFF; CDR3nt: TGCAGCGTTGGGGGACTGACAAAAAATGAGCAGTTCTTC
j_gene: TRBJ2-1; d_gene: .; v_gene: TRBV7-9; abundance: few; CDR3aa: CASSHRQGEQFF; CDR3nt: TGTGCCAGCAGCCACCGCCAGGGGGAGCAGTTCTTC
j_gene: TRBJ2-5; d_gene: .; v_gene: TRBV11-1; abundance: .; CDR3aa: CAFIPDSQETQYF; CDR3nt: TGTGCCTTCATCCCGGACAGCCAAGAGACCCAGTACTTC
j_gene: TRBJ2-7; d_gene: .; v_gene: TRBV4-3; abundance: .; CDR3aa: CASSQIQGVGVGYEQYF; CDR3nt: TGCGCCAGCAGCCAAATCCAGGGAGTTGGCGTCGGTTACGAGCAGTACTTC
j_gene: TRBJ2-3; d_gene: .; v_gene: TRBV29-1; abundance: .; CDR3aa: CSVGSGGTDTQYF; CDR3nt: TGCAGCGTTGGGTCCGGGGGCACAGATACGCAGTATTTT
j_gene: TRBJ1-1; d_gene: .; v_gene: TRBV23-1; abundance: few; CDR3aa: CASSPSRSHLTTEAFF; CDR3nt: TGCGCCAGCAGCCCCAGCCGATCGCACTTGACCACTGAAGCTTTCTTT
j_gene: TRBJ2-4; d_gene: TRBD1; v_gene: TRBV5-1; abundance: .; CDR3aa: CASRRTGLEDIQYF; CDR3nt: TGCGCCAGCAGAAGGACAGGGCTGGAGGACATTCAGTACTTC
j_gene: TRBJ2-5; d_gene: .; v_gene: TRBV7-2; abundance: .; CDR3aa: CASSLAKGRETQYF; CDR3nt: TGTGCCAGCAGCTTAGCGAAGGGGCGGGAGACCCAGTACTTC
j_gene: TRBJ2-2; d_gene: TRBD1; v_gene: TRBV11-1; abundance: .; CDR3aa: CASSRTGTGPNTGELFF; CDR3nt: TGTGCCAGCAGCCGGACCGGGACAGGGCCGAACACCGGGGAGCTGTTTTTT
j_gene: TRBJ2-1; d_gene: TRBD2; v_gene: TRBV12-3/TRBV12-4; abundance: once; CDR3aa: CASSLKGLAISYNEQFF; CDR3nt: TGTGCCAGCAGTTTAAAGGGACTAGCGATATCCTACAATGAGCAGTTCTTC
j_gene: TRBJ2-4; d_gene: .; v_gene: TRBV24-1; abundance: once; CDR3aa: CASSDLIRELAKNIQYF; CDR3nt: TGTGCCAGCAGTGATTTGATACGGGAGCTAGCCAAAAACATTCAGTACTTC
j_gene: TRBJ1-5; d_gene: .; v_gene: TRBV20-1; abundance: .; CDR3aa: CSANKFANSNQPQHF; CDR3nt: TGCAGTGCCAACAAATTCGCGAATAGCAATCAGCCCCAGCATTTT
j_gene: TRBJ2-5; d_gene: TRBD2; v_gene: TRBV11-3; abundance: .; CDR3aa: CASSLGSGAGETQYF; CDR3nt: TGTGCCAGCAGCTTAGGTTCCGGAGCGGGGGAGACCCAGTACTTC
j_gene: TRBJ2-1; d_gene: .; v_gene: TRBV29-1; abundance: .; CDR3aa: CSVSSGGAYNEQFF; CDR3nt: TGCAGCGTATCCTCTGGCGGTGCCTACAATGAGCAGTTCTTC
j_gene: TRBJ2-5; d_gene: .; v_gene: TRBV11-2; abundance: .; CDR3aa: CASSLGNIQETQYF; CDR3nt: TGTGCCAGCAGCTTGGGTAACATACAAGAGACCCAGTACTTC
j_gene: TRBJ2-7; d_gene: .; v_gene: TRBV5-6; abundance: .; CDR3aa: CASSPDRAYEQYF; CDR3nt: TGTGCCAGCAGCCCGGACAGAGCCTACGAGCAGTACTTC
j_gene: TRBJ1-2; d_gene: TRBD1; v_gene: TRBV24-1; abundance: .; CDR3aa: CATSDMGQIHGYTF; CDR3nt: TGTGCCACCAGTGATATGGGACAGATACATGGCTACACCTTC
j_gene: TRBJ2-1; d_gene: .; v_gene: TRBV27; abundance: .; CDR3aa: CASSLSINTGVEQFF; CDR3nt: TGTGCCAGCAGTTTATCGATAAATACGGGGGTGGAGCAGTTCTTC
j_gene: TRBJ1-2; d_gene: .; v_gene: TRBV4-1; abundance: few; CDR3aa: CASSQDRGLGYTF; CDR3nt: TGCGCCAGCAGCCAAGATCGCGGGTTGGGCTACACCTTC
j_gene: TRBJ2-3; d_gene: .; v_gene: TRBV10-1; abundance: .; CDR3aa: CASSVAGHTDTQYF; CDR3nt: TGCGCCAGCAGTGTGGCGGGTCACACAGATACGCAGTATTTT
j_gene: TRBJ1-5; d_gene: TRBD1; v_gene: TRBV19; abundance: .; CDR3aa: CASSIDRGPQPQHF; CDR3nt: TGTGCCAGTAGTATCGACAGGGGGCCTCAGCCCCAGCATTTT
j_gene: TRBJ2-1; d_gene: TRBD2; v_gene: TRBV10-1; abundance: .; CDR3aa: CASSALAGVSEQFF; CDR3nt: TGCGCCAGCAGTGCCCTAGCGGGAGTTTCTGAGCAGTTCTTC
j_gene: TRBJ2-2; d_gene: .; v_gene: TRBV2; abundance: .; CDR3aa: CASKGSPGPGELFF; CDR3nt: TGTGCCAGTAAAGGGTCGCCGGGGCCCGGGGAGCTGTTTTTT
j_gene: TRBJ1-5; d_gene: .; v_gene: TRBV11-1; abundance: few; CDR3aa: CASSLVFGTSSPFNQPQHF; CDR3nt: TGTGCCAGCAGCTTAGTTTTCGGGACCAGTTCACCCTTCAATCAGCCCCAGCATTTT
j_gene: TRBJ2-7; d_gene: .; v_gene: TRBV7-3; abundance: .; CDR3aa: CASSLSTVGSYEQYF; CDR3nt: TGTGCCAGCAGCCTAAGCACAGTGGGCTCCTACGAGCAGTACTTC
j_gene: TRBJ2-1; d_gene: .; v_gene: TRBV11-3; abundance: few; CDR3aa: CASSRGGFDEQFF; CDR3nt: TGTGCCAGCAGCCGTGGGGGGTTCGATGAGCAGTTCTTC
j_gene: TRBJ1-1; d_gene: TRBD1; v_gene: TRBV11-2; abundance: .; CDR3aa: CASRDRGEAFF; CDR3nt: TGTGCCAGCAGAGACAGGGGTGAAGCTTTCTTT
j_gene: TRBJ1-1; d_gene: .; v_gene: TRBV15; abundance: .; CDR3aa: CATSRGWTANTEAFF; CDR3nt: TGTGCCACCAGCAGAGGCTGGACGGCGAACACTGAAGCTTTCTTT
j_gene: TRBJ2-3; d_gene: .; v_gene: TRBV2; abundance: .; CDR3aa: CASSLPRGGADTQYF; CDR3nt: TGTGCCAGCAGTCTCCCTAGGGGGGGCGCAGATACGCAGTATTTT
j_gene: TRBJ2-5; d_gene: TRBD1; v_gene: TRBV13; abundance: .; CDR3aa: CASRVQGAEETQYF; CDR3nt: TGTGCCAGTCGGGTCCAGGGGGCCGAAGAGACCCAGTACTTC
j_gene: TRBJ1-1; d_gene: .; v_gene: TRBV9; abundance: .; CDR3aa: CASSAGTLLAEAFF; CDR3nt: TGTGCCAGCAGCGCCGGGACTCTGCTCGCTGAAGCTTTCTTT
j_gene: TRBJ2-3; d_gene: .; v_gene: TRBV11-1; abundance: .; CDR3aa: CASSLRTLGDTQYF; CDR3nt: TGTGCCAGCAGCTTACGGACCCTGGGAGATACGCAGTATTTT
j_gene: TRBJ2-7; d_gene: .; v_gene: TRBV20-1; abundance: once; CDR3aa: CSGGTAAYEQYF; CDR3nt: TGCAGTGGCGGGACTGCAGCGTACGAGCAGTACTTC
j_gene: TRBJ2-1; d_gene: .; v_gene: TRBV2; abundance: .; CDR3aa: CASSNYPGNEQFF; CDR3nt: TGTGCCAGCAGTAACTACCCCGGGAATGAGCAGTTCTTC
j_gene: TRBJ2-5; d_gene: .; v_gene: TRBV4-2; abundance: .; CDR3aa: CASSQAGESWETQYF; CDR3nt: TGTGCCAGCAGCCAAGCGGGGGAAAGTTGGGAGACCCAGTACTTC
j_gene: TRBJ2-7; d_gene: .; v_gene: TRBV10-3; abundance: .; CDR3aa: CAIGRVIGGQSSYEQYF; CDR3nt: TGTGCCATCGGTCGGGTTATTGGGGGGCAAAGCTCCTACGAGCAGTACTTC
j_gene: TRBJ2-1; d_gene: TRBD2; v_gene: TRBV20-1; abundance: .; CDR3aa: CSARKTSGIPYNEQFF; CDR3nt: TGCAGTGCTAGAAAGACTAGCGGGATCCCGTACAATGAGCAGTTCTTC
j_gene: TRBJ2-3; d_gene: TRBD2; v_gene: TRBV11-3; abundance: few; CDR3aa: CASSLRAGFTDTQYF; CDR3nt: TGTGCCAGCAGCTTACGAGCGGGGTTTACAGATACGCAGTATTTT
j_gene: TRBJ2-1; d_gene: TRBD1; v_gene: TRBV4-2; abundance: .; CDR3aa: CASSGSGQGAGSYNEQFF; CDR3nt: TGTGCCAGCAGCGGTTCTGGACAGGGGGCAGGCTCCTACAATGAGCAGTTCTTC
j_gene: TRBJ2-1; d_gene: TRBD2; v_gene: TRBV4-2; abundance: .; CDR3aa: CASSPGTSVVLGEQFF; CDR3nt: TGTGCCAGCAGCCCCGGGACTAGCGTCGTCCTGGGTGAGCAGTTCTTC
j_gene: TRBJ2-7; d_gene: TRBD1; v_gene: TRBV11-2; abundance: .; CDR3aa: CASSSTGGSYEQYF; CDR3nt: TGTGCCAGCAGCTCGACAGGGGGAAGCTACGAGCAGTACTTC
j_gene: TRBJ2-3; d_gene: .; v_gene: TRBV7-6; abundance: few; CDR3aa: CASSLFSTDTQYF; CDR3nt: TGTGCCAGCAGCTTATTCTCGACAGATACGCAGTATTTT
j_gene: TRBJ1-6; d_gene: .; v_gene: TRBV20-1; abundance: .; CDR3aa: CSARDPTETGFHF; CDR3nt: TGCAGTGCTAGAGATCCTACCGAGACAGGTTTTCACTTT
j_gene: TRBJ2-1; d_gene: TRBD1; v_gene: TRBV29-1; abundance: .; CDR3aa: CSVADRVYSYNEQFF; CDR3nt: TGCAGCGTTGCCGACAGGGTTTACTCCTACAATGAGCAGTTCTTC
j_gene: TRBJ2-1; d_gene: TRBD2; v_gene: TRBV18; abundance: once; CDR3aa: CASSPVPGLYYNEQFF; CDR3nt: TGTGCCAGCTCACCCGTCCCGGGACTATACTACAATGAGCAGTTCTTC
j_gene: TRBJ2-3; d_gene: TRBD2; v_gene: TRBV11-3; abundance: .; CDR3aa: CASSYSGSSDTQYF; CDR3nt: TGTGCCAGCAGCTACAGCGGGAGTAGCGATACGCAGTATTTT
j_gene: TRBJ2-5; d_gene: .; v_gene: TRBV2; abundance: .; CDR3aa: CASALKAQETQYF; CDR3nt: TGTGCCAGCGCCCTAAAGGCCCAAGAGACCCAGTACTTC
j_gene: TRBJ1-5; d_gene: TRBD1; v_gene: TRBV28; abundance: few; CDR3aa: CASSQGVARNQPQHF; CDR3nt: TGTGCCAGCAGCCAGGGGGTTGCTCGCAATCAGCCCCAGCATTTT
j_gene: TRBJ2-5; d_gene: .; v_gene: TRBV11-3; abundance: .; CDR3aa: CASSLDPGTATETQYF; CDR3nt: TGTGCCAGCAGCTTAGACCCCGGGACCGCAACCGAGACCCAGTACTTC
j_gene: TRBJ2-3; d_gene: TRBD2; v_gene: TRBV29-1; abundance: few; CDR3aa: CSVAATLAGSTDTQYF; CDR3nt: TGCAGCGTTGCCGCGACCTTAGCGGGGAGCACAGATACGCAGTATTTT
j_gene: TRBJ2-5; d_gene: .; v_gene: TRBV15; abundance: .; CDR3aa: CATSRDLRQPQETQYF; CDR3nt: TGTGCCACCAGCAGAGATCTCCGACAGCCCCAAGAGACCCAGTACTTC
j_gene: TRBJ1-2; d_gene: .; v_gene: TRBV12-3/TRBV12-4; abundance: .; CDR3aa: CASALRLSNYGYTF; CDR3nt: TGTGCCAGTGCATTACGACTATCGAACTATGGCTACACCTTC
j_gene: TRBJ2-3; d_gene: .; v_gene: TRBV2; abundance: .; CDR3aa: CASKFRQGSTDTQYF; CDR3nt: TGTGCCAGCAAATTTCGTCAGGGGAGCACAGATACGCAGTATTTT